This T cell receptor beta chain was documented in a study of cytomegalovirus exposure and HLA in healthy donors. Trimming cost V 0 bases and J 7 bases; bases outside gene matches: 6. This CDR3 region has 14 residues. CDR1 and CDR2 (germline): SGHRS, YFSETQ. Use of 60 Vbeta and 13 Jbeta primers characterized the PCR. Profiled with immunoSEQ multiplex PCR; TCRdb holds only in-frame clones, not every one. The repertoire holds some 140,000 clones, with 74% as singletons. The source is a man aged 25 to 45 in good health and CMV-seronegative. The chain joins TRBV5-1 to TRBJ1-1, with TRBD1 matching over 7 bases. The sample comprised PBMCs. CDR3 sequence: CASSLDDWDSEAFF. The CDR3, as DNA: TGCGCCAGCAGCTTGGATGATTGGGACAGTGAAGCTTTCTTT.